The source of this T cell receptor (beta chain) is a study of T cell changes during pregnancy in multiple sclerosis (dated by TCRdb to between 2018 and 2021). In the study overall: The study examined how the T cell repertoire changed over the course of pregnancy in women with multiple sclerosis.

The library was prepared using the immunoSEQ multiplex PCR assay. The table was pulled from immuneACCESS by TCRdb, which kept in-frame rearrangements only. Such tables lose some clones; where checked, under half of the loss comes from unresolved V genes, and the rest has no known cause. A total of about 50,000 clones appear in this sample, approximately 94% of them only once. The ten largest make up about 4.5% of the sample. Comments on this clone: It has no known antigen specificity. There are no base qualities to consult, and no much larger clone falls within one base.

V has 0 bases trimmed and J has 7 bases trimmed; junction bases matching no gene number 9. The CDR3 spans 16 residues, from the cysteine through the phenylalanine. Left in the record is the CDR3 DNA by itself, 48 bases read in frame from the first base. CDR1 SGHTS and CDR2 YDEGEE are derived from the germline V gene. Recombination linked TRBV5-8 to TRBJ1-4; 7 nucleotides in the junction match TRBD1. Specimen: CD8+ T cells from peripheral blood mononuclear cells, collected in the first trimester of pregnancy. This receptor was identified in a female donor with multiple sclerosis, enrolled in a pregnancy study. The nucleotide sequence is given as TGTGCCAGCAGCTTGGGCACCGGGACAGCCTTTGAAAAACTGTTTTTT. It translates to CASSLGTGTAFEKLFF. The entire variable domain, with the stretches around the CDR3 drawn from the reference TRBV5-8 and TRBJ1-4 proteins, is EAGVTQSPTHLIKTRGQQATLRCSPISGHTSVYWYQQALGLGLQFLLWYDEGEERNRGNFPPRFSGRQFPNYSSELNVNALELEDSALYLCASSLGTGTAFEKLFFGSGTQLSVL.